Given below is one T cell receptor (beta chain) in context. The source material, RNA transcripts, was used to amplify TCR beta CDR3 regions. Primed by the HTBI set, a first-round RT-PCR was run on the TCR CDR3. TCRdb passed the multiplex PCR reads through MiXCR, listing each CDR3 protein once. The sample has roughly 580,000 distinct CDR3 sequences, roughly 46% seen once; the top ten hold just under 8.5%. This entry is derived from a study of T cells in Graves' hyperthyroidism and ophthalmopathy. V shed 8 bases and J 0 bases; nucleotides not matched to a gene: 7. Germline V gene lookup returns CDR1 SGHTA and CDR2 FQGNSA. This CDR3 region has 15 residues.

This sequence joins TRBV7-2 and TRBJ1-1, with 9 bases lining up with TRBD1. Input material: peripheral blood or thyroid tissue (not recorded which). The TCR sequence derives from a woman between 18 and 29 years old with Graves' hyperthyroidism. DNA for the CDR3: TGTGCCAGCGGGAACAGGGGGCGATTGAACACTGAAGCTTTCTTT. It is translated as CASGNRGRLNTEAFF. Filled out from reference TRBV7-2 and TRBJ1-1, the complete variable domain reads GAGVSQSPSNKVTEKGKDVELRCDPISGHTALYWYRQSLGQGLEFLIYFQGNSAPDKSGLPSDRFSAERTGGSVSTLTIQRTQQEDSAVYLCASGNRGRLNTEAFFGQGTRLTVV.